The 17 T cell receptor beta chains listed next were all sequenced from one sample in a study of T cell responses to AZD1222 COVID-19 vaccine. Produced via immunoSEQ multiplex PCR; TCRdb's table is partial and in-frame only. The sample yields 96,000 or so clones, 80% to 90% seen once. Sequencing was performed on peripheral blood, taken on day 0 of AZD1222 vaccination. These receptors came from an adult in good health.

The CDR3: CASSPRTVQETQYF. The DNA for the CDR3 is TGTGCCAGCTCACCACGGACAGTTCAAGAGACCCAGTACTTC. The chain carries TRBV18 and TRBJ2-5; tentatively, D is TRBD1 (6 bases). CDR3 length: 14 residues. Trimming pared 1 base from V and 2 bases from J, leaving 8 bases between. CDR1 is KGHSH, CDR2 LQKENI, per germline.

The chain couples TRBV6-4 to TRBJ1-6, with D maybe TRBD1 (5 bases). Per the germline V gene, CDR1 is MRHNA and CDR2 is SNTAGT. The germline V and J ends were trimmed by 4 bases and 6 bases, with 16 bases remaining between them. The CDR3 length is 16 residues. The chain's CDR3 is CASSVRGVPSNSPLHF. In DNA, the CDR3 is TGTGCCAGCAGTGTCCGGGGGGTGCCTTCTAATTCACCCCTCCACTTT.

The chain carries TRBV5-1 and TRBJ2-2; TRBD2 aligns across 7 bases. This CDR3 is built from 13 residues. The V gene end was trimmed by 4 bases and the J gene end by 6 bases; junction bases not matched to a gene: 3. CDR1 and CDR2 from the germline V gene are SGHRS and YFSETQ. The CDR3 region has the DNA TGCGCCAGCAGCCGGGGGGATCCCGGGGAGCTGTTTTTT. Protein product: CASSRGDPGELFF.

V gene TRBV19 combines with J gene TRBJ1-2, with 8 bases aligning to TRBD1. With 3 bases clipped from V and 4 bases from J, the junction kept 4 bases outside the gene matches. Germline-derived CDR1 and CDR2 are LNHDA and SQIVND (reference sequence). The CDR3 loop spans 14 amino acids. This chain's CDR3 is CASSIGTGGYGYTF. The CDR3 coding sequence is TGTGCCAGTAGTATCGGGACAGGCGGCTATGGCTACACCTTC.

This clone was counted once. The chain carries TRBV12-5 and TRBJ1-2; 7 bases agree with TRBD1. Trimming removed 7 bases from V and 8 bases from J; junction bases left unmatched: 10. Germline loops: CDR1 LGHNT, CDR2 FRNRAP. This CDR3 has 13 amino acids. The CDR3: CASAPTGRQGYTF. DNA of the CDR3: TGTGCTAGTGCCCCGACAGGGAGACAAGGCTACACCTTC. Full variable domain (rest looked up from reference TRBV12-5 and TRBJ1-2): DARVTQTPRHKVTEMGQEVTMRCQPILGHNTVFWYRQTMMQGLELLAYFRNRAPLDDSGMPKDRFSAEMPDATLATLKIQPSEPRDSAVYFCASAPTGRQGYTFGSGTRLTVV.

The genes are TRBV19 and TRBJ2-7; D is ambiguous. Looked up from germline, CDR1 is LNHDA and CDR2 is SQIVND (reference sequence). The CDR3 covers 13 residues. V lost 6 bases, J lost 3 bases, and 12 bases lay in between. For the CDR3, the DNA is TGTGCCAGTAGCCCTACTCCCCTCTACGAGCAGTACTTC. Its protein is CASSPTPLYEQYF.

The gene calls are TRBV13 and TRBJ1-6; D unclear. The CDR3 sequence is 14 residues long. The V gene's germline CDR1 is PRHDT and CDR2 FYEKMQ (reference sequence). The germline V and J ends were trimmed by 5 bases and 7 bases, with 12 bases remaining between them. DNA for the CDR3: TGTGCCAGCAGCCCCGCCGGGAGGAATTCACCCCTCCACTTT. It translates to CASSPAGRNSPLHF.

The CDR3 loop reads CAWSLGQGAYGYTF. Written as DNA, the CDR3 is TGTGCCTGGAGTTTGGGACAGGGGGCCTATGGCTACACCTTC. The chain recombines TRBV30 with TRBJ1-2; 12 positions agree with TRBD1. Germline V lookup: CDR1 GTSNPN, CDR2 SVGIG (reference sequence). With V trimmed by 2 bases and J by 4 bases, 2 bases remained unmatched. The CDR3 length is 14 residues.

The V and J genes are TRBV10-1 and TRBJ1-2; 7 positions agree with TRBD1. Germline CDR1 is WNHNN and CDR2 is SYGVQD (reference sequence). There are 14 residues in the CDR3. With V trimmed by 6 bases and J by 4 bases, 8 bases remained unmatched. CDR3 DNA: TGCGCCAGCAGGAGACAGGGTCGCTGCTATGGCTACACCTTC. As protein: CASRRQGRCYGYTF.

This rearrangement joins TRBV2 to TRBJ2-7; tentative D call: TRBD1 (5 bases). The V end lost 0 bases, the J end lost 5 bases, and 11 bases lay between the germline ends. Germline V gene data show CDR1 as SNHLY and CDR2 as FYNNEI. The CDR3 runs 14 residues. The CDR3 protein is CASSEANQGHEQYF. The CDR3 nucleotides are TGTGCCAGCAGTGAAGCGAACCAGGGCCACGAGCAGTACTTC.

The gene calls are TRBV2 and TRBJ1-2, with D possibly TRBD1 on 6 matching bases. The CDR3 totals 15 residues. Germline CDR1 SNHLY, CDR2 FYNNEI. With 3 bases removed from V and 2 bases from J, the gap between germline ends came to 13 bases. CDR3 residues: CASSEGPGVNYGYTF. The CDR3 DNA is TGTGCCAGCAGTGAGGGCCCAGGGGTGAACTATGGCTACACCTTC.

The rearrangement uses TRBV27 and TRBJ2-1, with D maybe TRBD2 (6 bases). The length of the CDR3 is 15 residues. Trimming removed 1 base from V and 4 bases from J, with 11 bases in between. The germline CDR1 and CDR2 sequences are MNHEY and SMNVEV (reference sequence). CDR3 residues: CASSLFGTGYNEQFF. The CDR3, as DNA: TGTGCCAGCAGTTTATTTGGGACTGGGTACAATGAGCAGTTCTTC.

Here the CDR3 reads CASSVGMGAGYGYTF. CDR3 nucleotide sequence: TGTGCCAGCAGCGTAGGGATGGGCGCTGGCTATGGCTACACCTTC. V and J are TRBV9 and TRBJ1-2; D gene ambiguous. The CDR3 loop spans 15 amino acids. V shed 0 bases and J shed 4 bases, with 13 bases lying between them. The V gene's germline CDR1 is SGDLS and CDR2 YYNGEE.

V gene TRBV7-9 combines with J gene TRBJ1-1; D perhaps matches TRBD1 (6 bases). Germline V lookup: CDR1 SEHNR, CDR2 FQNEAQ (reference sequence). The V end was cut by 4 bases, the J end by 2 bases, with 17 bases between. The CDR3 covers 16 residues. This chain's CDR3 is CASSSPGGTPNTEAFF. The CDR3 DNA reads TGTGCCAGCAGCTCACCGGGGGGCACCCCTAACACTGAAGCTTTCTTT.

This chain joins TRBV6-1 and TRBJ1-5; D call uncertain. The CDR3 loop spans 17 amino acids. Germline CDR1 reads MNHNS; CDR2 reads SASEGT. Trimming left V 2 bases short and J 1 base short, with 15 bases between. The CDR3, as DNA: TGTGCCAGCAGTGAATTGAGGACGTTAGCAAGCAATCAGCCCCAGCATTTT. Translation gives CASSELRTLASNQPQHF.

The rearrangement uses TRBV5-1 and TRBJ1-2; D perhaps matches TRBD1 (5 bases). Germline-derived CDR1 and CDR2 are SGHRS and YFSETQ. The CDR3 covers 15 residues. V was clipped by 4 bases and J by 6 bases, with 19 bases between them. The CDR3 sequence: CASSPGLGTPDGYTF. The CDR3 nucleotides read TGCGCCAGCAGCCCCGGTTTGGGGACGCCTGATGGCTACACCTTC.

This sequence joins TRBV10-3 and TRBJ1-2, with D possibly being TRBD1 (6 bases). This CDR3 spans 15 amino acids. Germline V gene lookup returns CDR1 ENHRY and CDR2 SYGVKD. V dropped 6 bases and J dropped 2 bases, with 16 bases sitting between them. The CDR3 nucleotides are TGTGCCATCAGGCCTAGGGGGACTCTCAACTATGGCTACACCTTC. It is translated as CAIRPRGTLNYGYTF.